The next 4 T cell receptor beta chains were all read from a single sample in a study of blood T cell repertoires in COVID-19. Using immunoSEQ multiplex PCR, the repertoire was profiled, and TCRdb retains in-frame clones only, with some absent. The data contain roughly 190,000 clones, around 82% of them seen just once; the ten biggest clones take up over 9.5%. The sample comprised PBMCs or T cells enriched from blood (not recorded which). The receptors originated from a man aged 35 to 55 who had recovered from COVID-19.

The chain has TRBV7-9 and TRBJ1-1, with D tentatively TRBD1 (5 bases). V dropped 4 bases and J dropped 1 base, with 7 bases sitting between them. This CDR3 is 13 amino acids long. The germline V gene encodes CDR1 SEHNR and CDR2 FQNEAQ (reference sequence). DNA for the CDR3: TGTGCCAGCAGCTCAGGGTGGAACACTGAAGCTTTCTTT. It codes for CASSSGWNTEAFF.

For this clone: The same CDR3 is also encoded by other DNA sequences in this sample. The chain's CDR3 is CASSQGLADEQFF. In nucleotides, the CDR3 is TGTGCCAGCAGCCAAGGTCTAGCGGATGAGCAGTTCTTC. J is TRBJ2-1 and V is TRBV3-1 (or the pseudogene TRBV3-2); 7 nucleotides line up with TRBD2. The CDR3 sequence is 13 residues long. Germline V gives CDR1 LGHDT, CDR2 YNNKEL (reference sequence). V lost 1 base to trimming and J lost 8 bases; unmatched junction nucleotides: 2.

CDR3 sequence (DNA): TGTGCCATCCAATTAACCCTTGTTAACTCATATGGCTACACCTTC. Translation: CAIQLTLVNSYGYTF. This chain connects TRBV10-3 to TRBJ1-2; no reliable D call. Germline V lookup: CDR1 ENHRY, CDR2 SYGVKD. Trimming removed 8 bases from V and 5 bases from J, with 21 bases in between. The CDR3 has 15 amino acids.

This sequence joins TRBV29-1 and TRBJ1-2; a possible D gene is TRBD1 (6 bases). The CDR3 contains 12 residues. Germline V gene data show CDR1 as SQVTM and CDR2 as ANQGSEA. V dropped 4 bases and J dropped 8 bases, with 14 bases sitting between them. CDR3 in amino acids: CSVGTAVEGYTF. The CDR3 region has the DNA TGCAGCGTTGGGACAGCCGTAGAAGGCTACACCTTC.